One and the same sample provided the 8 T cell receptor beta chains below, sequenced in a study of post-analysis software for immune sequencing data. Study observations and caveats: Patients had higher frequencies than controls of four to six TRBV segments, including TRBV5-6, TRBV5-1 and TRBV20-1.

TCR beta cDNA libraries included unique molecular identifiers. TCRdb re-analysed the PCR reads in MiXCR, keeping a single row per CDR3 protein. The top ten hold around 0.56% of the sample, which has hundreds of thousands of distinct CDR3 sequences, 25% to 30% seen once. Antigens for these TCRs are unknown. The sequenced sample was blood. The receptor source for this set is a girl aged 5-17 years with multiple sclerosis.

This clonotype was counted once. The rearrangement uses TRBV5-1 and TRBJ1-1; 11 nucleotides agree with TRBD1. The trim removed 3 bases at V and 6 bases at J, leaving 7 bases unmatched. The CDR3 length is 15 residues. Germline-derived CDR1 and CDR2 are SGHRS and YFSETQ. The DNA of the CDR3 is TGCGCCAGCAGCTGGGGGACAGGGGGTCGCGCTGAAGCTTTCTTT. It translates to CASSWGTGGRAEAFF.

The chain links TRBV28 to TRBJ2-5, with 8 bases identical to TRBD2. This CDR3 has 14 residues. Germline CDR1 is MDHEN and CDR2 is SYDVKM. V lost 6 bases and J lost 4; bases outside the gene matches: 7. The CDR3 here is CASRIRLAGETQYF. As DNA, the CDR3 is TGTGCCAGCAGGATAAGGCTAGCGGGAGAGACCCAGTACTTC.

This clonotype has more than one count but fewer than ten. This chain links TRBV11-2 with TRBJ1-5; D not certain. This CDR3 contains 16 residues. V lost 5 bases, J lost 2 bases, and 16 bases lay in between. The germline V gene has CDR1 SGHAT and CDR2 FQNNGV. The CDR3 region has the DNA TGTGCCAGCAGCCCTACCCCAATTCAGGGCAATCAGCCCCAGCATTTT. It translates to CASSPTPIQGNQPQHF.

The chain joins TRBV20-1 to TRBJ2-5; 7 bases line up with TRBD2. The CDR3 extends over 12 amino acids. V dropped 7 bases and J dropped 4; count of bases not matched to a gene: 6. Germline V gene lookup returns CDR1 DFQATT and CDR2 SNEGSKA (reference sequence). Here the CDR3 DNA reads TGCAGTGGAGGGCGCGGGAGAGAGACCCAGTACTTC. Residues: CSGGRGRETQYF.

The chain employs TRBV12-3 or TRBV12-4 and TRBJ2-3; 10 nucleotides align to TRBD2. The CDR3 covers 16 residues. Germline trimming cut 6 bases from V and 7 bases from J; bases unmatched to any gene: 13. The CDR3 coding sequence is TGTGCCAGCAGCCTACCCAGCGGGAGGGCCGTTTATACGCAGTATTTT. This encodes CASSLPSGRAVYTQYF.

The rearrangement joins TRBV4-2 to TRBJ1-1, with D uncertain. The CDR3 sequence is 12 residues long. The V gene's germline CDR1 is LGHNA and CDR2 YNFKEQ. The germline V and J ends were trimmed by 0 bases and 3 bases, with 2 bases remaining between them. The CDR3 protein is CASSQDDTEAFF. CDR3 DNA: TGTGCCAGCAGCCAAGATGACACTGAAGCTTTCTTT.

J is TRBJ1-2 and V is TRBV7-2; D is unclear. Per the germline V gene, CDR1 is SGHTA and CDR2 is FQGNSA. The length of the CDR3 is 17 residues. The V and J ends lost 2 bases and 0 bases respectively, with 16 bases between them. The CDR3 reads CASSLRSGRIANYGYTF. CDR3 DNA: TGTGCCAGCAGCTTACGCTCGGGTCGGATAGCTAACTATGGCTACACCTTC.

This clonotype was seen more than once but under ten times. The chain recombines TRBV20-1 with TRBJ2-7; D is ambiguous. The V and J ends lost 3 bases and 0 bases respectively, with 9 bases between them. Germline CDR1 and CDR2: DFQATT and SNEGSKA (reference sequence). CDR3 length: 13 residues. CDR3 DNA sequence: TGCAGTGCTAGTCCTGACTCCTCCTACGAGCAGTACTTC. Protein: CSASPDSSYEQYF.